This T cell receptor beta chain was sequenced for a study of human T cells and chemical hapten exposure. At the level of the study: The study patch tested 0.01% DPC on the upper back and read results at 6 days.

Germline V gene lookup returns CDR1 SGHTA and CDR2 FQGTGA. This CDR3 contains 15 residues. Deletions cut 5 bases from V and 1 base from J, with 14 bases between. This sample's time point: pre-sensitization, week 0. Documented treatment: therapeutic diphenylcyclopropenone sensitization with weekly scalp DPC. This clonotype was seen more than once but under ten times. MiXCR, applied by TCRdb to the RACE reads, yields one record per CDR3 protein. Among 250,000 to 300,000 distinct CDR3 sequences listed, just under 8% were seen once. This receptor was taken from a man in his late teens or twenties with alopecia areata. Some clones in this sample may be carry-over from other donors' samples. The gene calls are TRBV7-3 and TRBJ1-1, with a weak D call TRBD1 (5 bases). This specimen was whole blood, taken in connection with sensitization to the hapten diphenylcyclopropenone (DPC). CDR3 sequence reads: CASSPAGGSNTEAFF. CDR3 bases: TGTGCCAGCAGCCCCGCTGGGGGGTCGAACACTGAAGCTTTCTTT.